This is a list of T cell receptor beta chains from one sample in a study of blood T cell repertoires in COVID-19. Libraries were prepared by immunoSEQ multiplex PCR; TCRdb keeps only in-frame clonotypes and omits some of them. The sample holds around 60,000 clones, 90% seen once. Material for sequencing was peripheral blood. The receptors originated from a man in his 60s with active COVID-19. Each CDR3 is given with its conserved first and last residue. A D gene is named only where the DNA matches it firmly. Clone sizes are given selectively: once, few, many, or a class where the clone is expanded.

d_gene	v_gene	j_gene	abundance	len	CDR3nt	CDR3aa
-	TRBV28	TRBJ1-5	-	14	TGTGCCAGCAGTTCAGACACTCGCAATCAGCCCCAGCATTTT	CASSSDTRNQPQHF
-	TRBV5-6	TRBJ2-3	once	14	TGTGCCAGCAGCTTGAAGCGGCCCACAGATACGCAGTATTTT	CASSLKRPTDTQYF
TRBD2	TRBV9	TRBJ2-3	-	18	TGTGCCAGCAGCCCCCCCTCGGTGGTAGCGGGAGGGGGAGATACGCAGTATTTT	CASSPPSVVAGGGDTQYF
TRBD2	TRBV28	TRBJ2-4	-	13	TGTGCCAGCAGTTTTGTGGGGAGGGACATTCAGTACTTC	CASSFVGRDIQYF
TRBD2	TRBV7-2	TRBJ2-3	-	15	TGTGCCAGCAGCTTGGGCGGGAGGGGTGTAGATACGCAGTATTTT	CASSLGGRGVDTQYF
TRBD2	TRBV3-1/TRBV3-2	TRBJ2-7	-	13	TGTGCCAGCAGCCAACGGGGGGGCTACGAGCAGTACTTC	CASSQRGGYEQYF
-	TRBV28	TRBJ1-5	-	15	TGTGCCAGCAGTTTATCAAGCCGCCTCAATCAGCCCCAGCATTTT	CASSLSSRLNQPQHF
TRBD1	TRBV10-3	TRBJ2-5	-	14	TGTGCCATCGGAGGACAGGGCGATTGGGAGACCCAGTACTTC	CAIGGQGDWETQYF
-	TRBV6-5	TRBJ2-1	-	16	TGTGCCAGCAGTTACTCGACTGGGGGGACCTACAATGAGCAGTTCTTC	CASSYSTGGTYNEQFF
TRBD1	TRBV5-6	TRBJ2-5	-	14	TGTGCCAGCAGCCTAGACAGGGGGGCAGAGACCCAGTACTTC	CASSLDRGAETQYF
TRBD2	TRBV19	TRBJ2-7	-	14	TGTGCCAGTAGTCGGGGGGGCCCGGGGGACGAGCAGTACTTC	CASSRGGPGDEQYF
-	TRBV12-3/TRBV12-4	TRBJ1-2	-	12	TGTGCCAGCAGCCTTTGGACATTTGGCTACACCTTC	CASSLWTFGYTF
-	TRBV6-5	TRBJ1-1	-	14	TGTGCCAGCAGTTATAACCCCCCGGGAACTGAAGCTTTCTTT	CASSYNPPGTEAFF
-	TRBV2	TRBJ1-1	-	13	TGTGCCAGCAGGGGGGCCCCCAACACTGAAGCTTTCTTT	CASRGAPNTEAFF
TRBD1	TRBV5-6	TRBJ2-7	-	16	TGTGCCAGCAGCTTGTGGATCCGGGACAGGACCCACGAGCAGTACTTC	CASSLWIRDRTHEQYF
-	TRBV5-1	TRBJ2-3	-	20	TGCGCCAGCAGCGTAGGGGGTCTATACCGACAGCCATTTAACACAGATACGCAGTATTTT	CASSVGGLYRQPFNTDTQYF
TRBD2	TRBV5-1	TRBJ2-2	few	16	TGCGCCAGCAGCTTGGAGAGCGGGATAGGCACCGGGGAGCTGTTTTTT	CASSLESGIGTGELFF
-	TRBV6-2/TRBV6-3	TRBJ2-3	-	16	TGTGCCAGCAGTTACTCGAAGAGGCTGGGCACAGATACGCAGTATTTT	CASSYSKRLGTDTQYF
TRBD1	TRBV7-3	TRBJ2-5	-	15	TGTGCCAGCAGCCTGGTGGCAGGGGGCACAGAGACCCAGTACTTC	CASSLVAGGTETQYF
-	TRBV10-2	TRBJ1-2	-	15	TGCGCCAGCAGTGATGCGGGACCCATCGGGTATGGCTACACCTTC	CASSDAGPIGYGYTF
-	TRBV19	TRBJ2-7	-	13	TGTGCCAGTAGTATCGGGGCGGGGGCCGAGCAGTACTTC	CASSIGAGAEQYF
-	TRBV5-6	TRBJ1-5	-	16	TGTGCCAGCAGCTTGTGGAGGCTTCGAGACACTCAGCCCCAGCATTTT	CASSLWRLRDTQPQHF
-	TRBV27	TRBJ1-5	-	20	TGTGCCAGCAGTCCCATAAACCCAGGACGGACCCGGAGGAGCAATCAGCCCCAGCATTTT	CASSPINPGRTRRSNQPQHF
-	TRBV6-1	TRBJ1-3	-	14	TGTGCCAGCAGTGATTGGGCAGTTCCAAACACCATATATTTT	CASSDWAVPNTIYF
-	TRBV19	TRBJ2-7	-	13	TGTGCCAGTAGTACCCGGGACTCCTACGAGCAGTACTTC	CASSTRDSYEQYF
-	TRBV27	TRBJ2-3	-	15	TGTGCCAGCAGTTTTTCCGGACAGTACACAGATACGCAGTATTTT	CASSFSGQYTDTQYF
-	TRBV20-1	TRBJ2-2	-	14	TGCAGTGCTAGTCGGGTGGAAAACACCGGGGAGCTGTTTTTT	CSASRVENTGELFF
-	TRBV5-1	TRBJ2-1	-	15	TGCGCCAGCAGCTTGTCTGGGGGGGCGGGCAATGAGCAGTTCTTC	CASSLSGGAGNEQFF
TRBD2	TRBV3-1/TRBV3-2	TRBJ2-3	few	16	TGTGCCAGCAGCCAGCGGACTAGAGTTACGACAGATACGCAGTATTTT	CASSQRTRVTTDTQYF
-	TRBV6-2/TRBV6-3	TRBJ1-2	-	13	TGTGCCAGCAGTTACTCGAGGCTCGATGGCTACACCTTC	CASSYSRLDGYTF
-	TRBV27	TRBJ1-1	-	13	TGTGCCAGCAGATCTCACATGAACACTGAAGCTTTCTTT	CASRSHMNTEAFF
-	TRBV18	TRBJ2-7	-	15	TGTGCCAGCTCACTTAACAGGGATAATCTTAACGAGCAGTACTTC	CASSLNRDNLNEQYF
TRBD1	TRBV18	TRBJ1-6	-	16	TGTGCCAGCTCACCAGTCCGGACAGGGACTAATTCACCCCTCCACTTT	CASSPVRTGTNSPLHF